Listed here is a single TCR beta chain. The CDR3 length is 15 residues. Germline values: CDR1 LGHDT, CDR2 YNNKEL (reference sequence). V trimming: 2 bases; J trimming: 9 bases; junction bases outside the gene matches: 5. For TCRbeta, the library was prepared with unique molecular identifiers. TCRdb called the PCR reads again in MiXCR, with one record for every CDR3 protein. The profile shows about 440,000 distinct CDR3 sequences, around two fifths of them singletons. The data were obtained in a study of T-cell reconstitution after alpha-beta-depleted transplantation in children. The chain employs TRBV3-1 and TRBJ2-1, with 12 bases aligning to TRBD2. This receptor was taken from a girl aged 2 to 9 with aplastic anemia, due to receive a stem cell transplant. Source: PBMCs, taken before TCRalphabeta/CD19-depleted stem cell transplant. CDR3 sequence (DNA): TGTGCCAGCAGCCAACTAGCGGGAGGGAGGGGTGAGCAGTTCTTC. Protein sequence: CASSQLAGGRGEQFF.